This T cell receptor (beta chain) originates from a study of human T cells and chemical hapten exposure. This clonotype was seen repeatedly, ten times or more. Its cognate antigen is unknown. The time point: pre-sensitization, week 0. As to treatment: therapeutic diphenylcyclopropenone sensitization with weekly scalp DPC. Before extraction, the whole blood was not fractionated, and total RNA was taken from it. From the RACE reads, TCRdb called clonotypes with MiXCR, one entry per CDR3 protein. The sample lists 30,000 to 40,000 distinct CDR3 sequences, roughly 12% occurring once. Overall study findings and caveats: PT1 expanded TCR counts correlated positively with patch test score.

The sample was whole blood, taken in connection with sensitization to the hapten diphenylcyclopropenone (DPC). This TCR was recovered from a woman aged 35 to 49 with alopecia areata. Some clones in this sample may be carry-over from other donors' samples.

The CDR3 region has the DNA TGTGCCAGCAGTGACCAGCGGGGGCCCCAAGAGACCCAGTACTTC. Protein: CASSDQRGPQETQYF. The chain links TRBV2 to TRBJ2-5; 8 nucleotides align to TRBD2. The CDR3 covers 15 residues. The ends lost 3 bases at V and 1 base at J; junction bases unmatched: 4. Germline assignment: CDR1 SNHLY and CDR2 FYNNEI. The full variable domain, completed using reference TRBV2 and TRBJ2-5, is EPEVTQTPSHQVTQMGQEVILRCVPISNHLYFYWYRQILGQKVEFLVSFYNNEISEKSEIFDDQFSVERPDGSNFTLKIRSTKLEDSAMYFCASSDQRGPQETQYFGPGTRLLVL.